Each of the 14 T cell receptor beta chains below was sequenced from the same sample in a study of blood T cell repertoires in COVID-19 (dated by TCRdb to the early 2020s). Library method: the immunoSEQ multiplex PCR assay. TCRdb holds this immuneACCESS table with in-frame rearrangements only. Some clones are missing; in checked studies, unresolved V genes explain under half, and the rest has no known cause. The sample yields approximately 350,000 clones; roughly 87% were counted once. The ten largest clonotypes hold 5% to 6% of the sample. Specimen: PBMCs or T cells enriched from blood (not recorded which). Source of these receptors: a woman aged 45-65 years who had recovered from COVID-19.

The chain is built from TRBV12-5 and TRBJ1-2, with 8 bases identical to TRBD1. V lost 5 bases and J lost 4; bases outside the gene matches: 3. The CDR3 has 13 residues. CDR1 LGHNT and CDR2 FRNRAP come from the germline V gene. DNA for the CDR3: TGTGCTAGTGGTCCCGACAGGGGCTATGGCTACACCTTC. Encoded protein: CASGPDRGYGYTF.

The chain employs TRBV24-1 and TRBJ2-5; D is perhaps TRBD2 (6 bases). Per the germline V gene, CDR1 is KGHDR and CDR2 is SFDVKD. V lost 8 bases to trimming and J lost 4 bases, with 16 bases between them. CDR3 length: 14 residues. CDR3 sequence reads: CATIVGGGAETQYF. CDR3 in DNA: TGTGCCACCATCGTCGGTGGAGGGGCAGAGACCCAGTACTTC.

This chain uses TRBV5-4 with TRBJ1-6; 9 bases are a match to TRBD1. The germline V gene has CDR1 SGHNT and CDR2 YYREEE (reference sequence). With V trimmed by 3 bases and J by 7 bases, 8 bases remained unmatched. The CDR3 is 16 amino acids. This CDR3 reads CASSSRGTGLNSPLHF. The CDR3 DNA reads TGTGCCAGCAGCTCCAGAGGGACAGGGCTAAATTCACCCCTCCACTTT.

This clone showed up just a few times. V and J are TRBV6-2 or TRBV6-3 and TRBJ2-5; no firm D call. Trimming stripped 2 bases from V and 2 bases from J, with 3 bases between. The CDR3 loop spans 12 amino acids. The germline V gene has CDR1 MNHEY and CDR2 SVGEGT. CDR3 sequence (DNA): TGTGCCAGCAGTTACCCTCAAGAGACCCAGTACTTC. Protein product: CASSYPQETQYF.

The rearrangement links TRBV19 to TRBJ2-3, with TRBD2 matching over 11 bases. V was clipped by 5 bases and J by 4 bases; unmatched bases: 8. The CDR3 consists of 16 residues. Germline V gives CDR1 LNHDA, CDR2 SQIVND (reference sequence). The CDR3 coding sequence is TGTGCCAGTAGTCGTACTAGCGGGAGATCGTCAGATACGCAGTATTTT. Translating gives CASSRTSGRSSDTQYF.

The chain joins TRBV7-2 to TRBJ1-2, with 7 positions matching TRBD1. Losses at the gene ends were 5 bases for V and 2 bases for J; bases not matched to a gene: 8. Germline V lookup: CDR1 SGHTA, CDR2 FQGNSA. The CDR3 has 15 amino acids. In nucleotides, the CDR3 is TGTGCCAGCAGCCGGATTACAGGGGAAAACTATGGCTACACCTTC. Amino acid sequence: CASSRITGENYGYTF. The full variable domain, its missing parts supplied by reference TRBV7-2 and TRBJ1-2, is GAGVSQSPSNKVTEKGKDVELRCDPISGHTALYWYRQSLGQGLEFLIYFQGNSAPDKSGLPSDRFSAERTGGSVSTLTIQRTQQEDSAVYLCASSRITGENYGYTFGSGTRLTVV.

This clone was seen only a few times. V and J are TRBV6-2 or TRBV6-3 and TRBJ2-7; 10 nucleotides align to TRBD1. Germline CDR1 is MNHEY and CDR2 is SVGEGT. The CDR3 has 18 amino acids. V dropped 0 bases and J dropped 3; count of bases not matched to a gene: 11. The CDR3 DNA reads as TGTGCCAGCAGTTACTCGAACCCCGGACGGACAGGGGGCTACGAGCAGTACTTC. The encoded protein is CASSYSNPGRTGGYEQYF.

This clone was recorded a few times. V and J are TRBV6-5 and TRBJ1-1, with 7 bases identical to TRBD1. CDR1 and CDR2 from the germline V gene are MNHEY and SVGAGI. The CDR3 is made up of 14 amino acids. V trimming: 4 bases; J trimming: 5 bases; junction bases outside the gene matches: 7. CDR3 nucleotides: TGTGCCAGCAGTTTCGACAGGGCCAAAACTGAAGCTTTCTTT. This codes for CASSFDRAKTEAFF.

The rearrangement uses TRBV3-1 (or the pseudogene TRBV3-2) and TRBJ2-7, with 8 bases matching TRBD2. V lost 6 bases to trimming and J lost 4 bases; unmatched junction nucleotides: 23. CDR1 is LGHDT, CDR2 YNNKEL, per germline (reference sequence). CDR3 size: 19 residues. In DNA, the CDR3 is TGTGCCAGCAGACTCAGACCGGGACTAGAGTTAATAGTCCTTTACGAGCAGTACTTC. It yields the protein CASRLRPGLELIVLYEQYF.

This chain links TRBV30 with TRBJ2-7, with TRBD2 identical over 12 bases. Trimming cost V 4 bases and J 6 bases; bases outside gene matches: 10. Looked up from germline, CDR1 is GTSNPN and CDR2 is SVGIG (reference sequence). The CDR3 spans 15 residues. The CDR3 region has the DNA TGTGCCTGGAAAAGACTAGCGGGAGCGGGTGGCGAGCAGTACTTC. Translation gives CAWKRLAGAGGEQYF. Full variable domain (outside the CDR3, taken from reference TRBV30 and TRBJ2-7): SQTIHQWPATLVQPVGSPLSLECTVEGTSNPNLYWYRQAAGRGLQLLFYSVGIGQISSEVPQNLSASRPQDRQFILSSKKLLLSDSGFYLCAWKRLAGAGGEQYFGPGTRLTVT.

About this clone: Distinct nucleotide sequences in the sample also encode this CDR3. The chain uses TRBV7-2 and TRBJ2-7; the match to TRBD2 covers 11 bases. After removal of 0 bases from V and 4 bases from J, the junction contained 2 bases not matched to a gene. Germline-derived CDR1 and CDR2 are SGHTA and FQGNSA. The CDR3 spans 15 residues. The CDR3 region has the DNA TGTGCCAGCAGCTTAGCATTAGCGGGGGGGTACGAGCAGTACTTC. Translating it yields CASSLALAGGYEQYF.

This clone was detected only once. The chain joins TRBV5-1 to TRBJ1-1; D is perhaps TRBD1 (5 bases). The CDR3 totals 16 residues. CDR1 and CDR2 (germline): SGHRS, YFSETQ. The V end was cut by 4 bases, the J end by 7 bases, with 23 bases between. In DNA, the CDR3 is TGCGCCAGCAGCCCGGGGGGGACGGGAAGGATTGGTGAAGCTTTCTTT. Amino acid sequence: CASSPGGTGRIGEAFF.

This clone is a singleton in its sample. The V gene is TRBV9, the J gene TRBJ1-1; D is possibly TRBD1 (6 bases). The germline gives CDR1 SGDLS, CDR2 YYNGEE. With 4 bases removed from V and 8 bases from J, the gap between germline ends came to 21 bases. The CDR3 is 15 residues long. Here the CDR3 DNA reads TGTGCCAGCAGCTCTTCGGGGGGGGCGAAAGGCGAAGCTTTCTTT. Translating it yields CASSSSGGAKGEAFF.

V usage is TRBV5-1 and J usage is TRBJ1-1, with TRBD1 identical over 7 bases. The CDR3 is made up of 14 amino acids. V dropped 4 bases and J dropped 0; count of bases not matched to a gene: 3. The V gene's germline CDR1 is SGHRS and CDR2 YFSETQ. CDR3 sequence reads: CASSTGTVNTEAFF. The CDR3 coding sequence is TGCGCCAGCAGCACCGGGACAGTGAACACTGAAGCTTTCTTT.